Here is one TCR beta chain with its context. Germline trimming cut 6 bases from V and 0 bases from J; bases unmatched to any gene: 3. There are 15 residues in the CDR3. Germline V gene data show CDR1 as LNHDA and CDR2 as SQIVND (reference sequence). The source of the sample is a study of blood T cell repertoires in COVID-19. About the research overall: Some COVID-19 samples were acute and others convalescent; all came from the United States, Italy and Spain. T cells, B-cell-depleted T cells, or PBMCs provided the cDNA or gDNA that served as material.

Study processing details: Scientists estimated how many nucleated cells there were by amplifying reference gene primers. Sequenced by immunoSEQ multiplex PCR; TCRdb stores in-frame clones only, minus some. V, J and clone size are those of that table, while D and trimming were read from the DNA. The data show around 20,000 clones, 70% to 85% seen once. The sample was peripheral blood. The V and J genes are TRBV19 and TRBJ2-1; TRBD2 aligns across 9 bases. This TCR derives from a human donor in a cohort sampled during active COVID-19. The CDR3 DNA is TGTGCCAGTAGCCTAGCGGGATCCTCCTACAATGAGCAGTTCTTC. It encodes CASSLAGSSYNEQFF.